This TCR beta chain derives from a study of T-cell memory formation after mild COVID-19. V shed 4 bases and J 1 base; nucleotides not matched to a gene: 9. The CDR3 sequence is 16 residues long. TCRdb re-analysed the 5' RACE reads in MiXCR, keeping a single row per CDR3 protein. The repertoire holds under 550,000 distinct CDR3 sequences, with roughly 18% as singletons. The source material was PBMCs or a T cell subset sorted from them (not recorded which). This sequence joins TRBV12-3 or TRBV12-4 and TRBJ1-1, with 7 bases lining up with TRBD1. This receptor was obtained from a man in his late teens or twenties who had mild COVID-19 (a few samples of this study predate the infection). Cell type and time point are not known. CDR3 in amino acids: CASSSQGGTGNTEAFF. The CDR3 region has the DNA TGTGCCAGCAGTTCCCAAGGGGGCACGGGGAACACTGAAGCTTTCTTT.